This TCR beta chain was sequenced for a study of blood T cell repertoires in COVID-19. About the research overall: Acute and convalescent COVID-19 specimens originated in the United States, Italy and Spain. Nucleic acid was either cDNA or gDNA, and it came from T cells, B-cell-depleted T cells, or PBMCs.

Original processing notes: Amplification from reference gene primers served as the basis for estimated nucleated cell counts. Assay: immunoSEQ multiplex PCR; the TCRdb copy retains only in-frame clones and omits some. Clone size and the V and J calls come from that table; the DNA yielded D and trimming. The sample records approximately 200,000 clones, 70% to 90% being singletons. The germline V gene has CDR1 MDHEN and CDR2 SYDVKM. V dropped 5 bases and J dropped 7; count of bases not matched to a gene: 7. This CDR3 contains 14 residues. The sequence was collected from a man aged 50 to 60 who had recovered from COVID-19. J is TRBJ2-7 and V is TRBV28; TRBD2 matches at 11 bases. Sequencing used peripheral blood. CDR3 in amino acids: CASSTSGRRREQYF. CDR3 coding DNA: TGTGCCAGCAGTACTAGCGGGAGACGGCGGGAGCAGTACTTC.